The text below deals with one T cell receptor (beta chain). Its antigen remains unknown. CDR1 is SGHAT, CDR2 FQNNGV, per germline. V was clipped by 2 bases and J by 2 bases; unmatched bases: 5. The CDR3 loop spans 16 amino acids. These data belong to a study of PD-1 blockade in mismatch repair-deficient tumors. For the study at large: Enrolled about 2012-2016, patients had progressing, pretreated mismatch repair-deficient cancers of approximately 13 types. Study-level results: Rapid post-treatment expansion, then contraction, generally preceding radiologic response, marked tumor-resident clones.

Mismatch repair deficiency was confirmed in all patients, by PCR or immunohistochemistry. The TCR-sequenced patients were a few responders to pembrolizumab. TCRdb's copy holds only in-frame clones and misses some; the assay was immunoSEQ multiplex PCR. The sample yields some 66,000 clones, about 91% seen once. The chain is built from TRBV11-2 and TRBJ1-5, with 8 nucleotides matching TRBD1. The sequence came from an adult with mismatch repair-deficient cancer. The material sequenced was peripheral blood, taken 52 weeks after starting pembrolizumab. CDR3 nucleotide sequence: TGTGCCAGCAGCTTAAATGGACAGGGTGGCAATCAGCCCCAGCATTTT. It is translated as CASSLNGQGGNQPQHF.